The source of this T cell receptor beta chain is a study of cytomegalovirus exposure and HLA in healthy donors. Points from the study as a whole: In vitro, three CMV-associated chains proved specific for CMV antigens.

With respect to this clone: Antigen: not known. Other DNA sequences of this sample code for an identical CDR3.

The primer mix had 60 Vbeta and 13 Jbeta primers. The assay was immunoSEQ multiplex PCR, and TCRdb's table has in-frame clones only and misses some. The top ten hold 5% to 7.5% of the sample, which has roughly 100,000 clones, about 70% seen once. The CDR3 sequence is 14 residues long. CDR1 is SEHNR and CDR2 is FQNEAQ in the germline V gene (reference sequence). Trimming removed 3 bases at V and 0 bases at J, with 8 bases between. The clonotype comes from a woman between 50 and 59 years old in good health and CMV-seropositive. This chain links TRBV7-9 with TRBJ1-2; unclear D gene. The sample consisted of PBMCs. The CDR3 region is CASSFGEANYGYTF. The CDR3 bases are TGTGCCAGCAGCTTTGGAGAAGCTAACTATGGCTACACCTTC.